These 8 T cell receptor beta chains share one sample of origin, sequenced in a study of cytomegalovirus exposure and HLA in healthy donors. The primer mix had 60 Vbeta and 13 Jbeta primers. Sequencing was performed with immunoSEQ multiplex PCR; in TCRdb, only in-frame clones are kept and a portion is missing. The sample carries tens of thousands of clones, about four fifths recorded once. The sequencing sample was made of PBMCs. Receptors originate from a woman aged 25 to 45 in good health and CMV-seronegative.

V is TRBV14 and J is TRBJ1-2; D call uncertain. The V and J ends lost 4 bases and 4 bases respectively, with 16 bases between them. The CDR3 has 15 amino acids. The germline CDR1 and CDR2 sequences are SGHDN and FVKESK. The CDR3 DNA is TGTGCCAGCAGCCCGAGGCCCGGGTGGGTCTATGGCTACACCTTC. Protein product: CASSPRPGWVYGYTF.

The chain couples TRBV10-2 to TRBJ2-5, with D possibly TRBD2 on 6 matching bases. V lost 5 bases and J lost 9, with 16 bases in between. Germline V gene sequence: CDR1 WSHSY, CDR2 SAAADI. CDR3 size: 13 residues. The CDR3 here is CASSSDWRGAQYF. DNA of the CDR3: TGCGCCAGCAGTTCGGACTGGAGGGGAGCCCAGTACTTC.

The V call is TRBV11-2, the J call TRBJ1-1; 7 bases line up with TRBD1. The germline V gene has CDR1 SGHAT and CDR2 FQNNGV. There are 14 residues in the CDR3. After removal of 4 bases from V and 1 base from J, the junction contained 3 bases not matched to a gene. CDR3 in amino acids: CASSSDRANTEAFF. In DNA, the CDR3 is TGTGCCAGCAGCTCTGACAGGGCGAACACTGAAGCTTTCTTT.

This chain uses TRBV18 with TRBJ1-1, with 9 positions matching TRBD1. V dropped 4 bases and J dropped 5; count of bases not matched to a gene: 2. CDR1 and CDR2 (germline): KGHSH, LQKENI. The CDR3 has 13 amino acids. The CDR3 coding sequence is TGTGCCAGCTCACAGACAGGGGGGACTGAAGCTTTCTTT. It specifies CASSQTGGTEAFF.

The chain recombines TRBV9 with TRBJ1-5, with no clear D. CDR3 length equals 15 residues. Trimming left V 0 bases short and J 3 bases short, with 10 bases between. Germline values: CDR1 SGDLS, CDR2 YYNGEE. In DNA, the CDR3 is TGTGCCAGCAGCGTAGGGTTGGCGGACAATCAGCCCCAGCATTTT. Residues: CASSVGLADNQPQHF.

This chain joins TRBV30 and TRBJ2-2; weak D call: TRBD2 (6 bases). CDR1 GTSNPN and CDR2 SVGIG come from the germline V gene (reference sequence). This CDR3 has 13 amino acids. For the CDR3, the DNA is TGTGCTGGGGCTCTAGCGCTAACCGGGGAGCTGTTTTTT. Translated: CAGALALTGELFF. The complete variable domain, with remaining parts taken from reference TRBV30 and TRBJ2-2, reads SQTIHQWPATLVQPVGSPLSLECTVEGTSNPNLYWYRQAAGRGLQLLFYSVGIGQISSEVPQNLSASRPQDRQFILSSKKLLLSDSGFYLCAGALALTGELFFGEGSRLTVL.

The chain couples TRBV7-2 to TRBJ1-4, with 7 bases aligning to TRBD1. With V trimmed by 7 bases and J by 8 bases, 10 bases remained unmatched. From germline, CDR1 is SGHTA and CDR2 FQGNSA. The CDR3 length is 14 residues. CDR3 in DNA: TGTGCCAGCACCCAAGACAGGGTGGGGGAAAAACTGTTTTTT. Translating it yields CASTQDRVGEKLFF.

The rearrangement joins TRBV6-1 to TRBJ1-1; 8 bases are a match to TRBD1. Unmatched junction bases numbered 7, after V lost 6 bases and J lost 1 base. The CDR3 length is 15 residues. Germline CDR1 MNHNS, CDR2 SASEGT. The CDR3 loop reads CASRDRAPANTEAFF. The CDR3 coding sequence is TGTGCCAGCAGGGACAGGGCCCCAGCGAACACTGAAGCTTTCTTT.